This is a list of T cell receptor beta chains from one sample in a study of EBV T-cell therapy then PD-1 blockade in nasopharyngeal carcinoma. The data were produced by immunoSEQ multiplex PCR, yet TCRdb's version contains in-frame clones alone and is incomplete. The sample records 20,000 to 25,000 clones, roughly four fifths being singletons. These receptors have no known antigen. The sequences come from CD8+ T cells from blood, collected at day -245 from a patient whose treatment included autologous EBV-specific T cells and nivolumab. These receptors all stem from a middle-aged man with nasopharyngeal carcinoma. Each CDR3 is given with its conserved first and last residue. A D gene is named only where the DNA matches it firmly. Size is omitted from some rows. Given values are once, few, many or a class for expanded clones.

CDR3: CAISDQGPNSPLHF
DNA: TGTGCCATCAGTGATCAGGGCCCTAATTCACCCCTCCACTTT
V: TRBV10-3
D: -
size: once
J: TRBJ1-6

CDR3: CASSYLHGAEVGYEQYF
DNA: TGTGCCAGCAGTTACTTACACGGGGCAGAGGTCGGCTACGAGCAGTACTTC
V: TRBV6-2/TRBV6-3
D: -
size: -
J: TRBJ2-7

CDR3: CASSQENKGQGRTGELFF
DNA: TGTGCCAGCAGCCAAGAAAATAAGGGACAGGGTAGAACCGGGGAGCTGTTTTTT
V: TRBV3-1/TRBV3-2
D: TRBD1
size: -
J: TRBJ2-2

CDR3: CASSEYVRATEAFF
DNA: TGTGCCAGCAGTGAATATGTGAGAGCCACTGAAGCTTTCTTT
V: TRBV6-1
D: -
size: once
J: TRBJ1-1

CDR3: CASRHRAPHNYGYTF
DNA: TGTGCCAGCAGACATAGGGCCCCCCACAACTATGGCTACACCTTC
V: TRBV7-9
D: -
size: -
J: TRBJ1-2

CDR3: CASGPAAGTGDTGELFF
DNA: TGTGCCAGCGGCCCTGCTGCCGGGACAGGGGACACCGGGGAGCTGTTTTTT
V: TRBV6-4
D: TRBD1
size: -
J: TRBJ2-2

CDR3: CASSTAVARETQYF
DNA: TGCGCCAGCAGCACGGCGGTAGCTCGGGAGACCCAGTACTTC
V: TRBV4-1
D: -
size: -
J: TRBJ2-5

CDR3: CASSQEEGTADEQYF
DNA: TGTGCCAGCAGCCAAGAAGAAGGGACCGCGGACGAGCAGTACTTC
V: TRBV4-2
D: -
size: -
J: TRBJ2-7

CDR3: CASSYSAESSYEQYF
DNA: TGTGCCAGCAGTTACTCCGCCGAGAGCTCCTACGAGCAGTACTTC
V: TRBV6-2/TRBV6-3
D: -
size: -
J: TRBJ2-7

CDR3: CASSLGIASSYEQYF
DNA: TGTGCCAGCAGCTTGGGGATCGCCAGCTCCTACGAGCAGTACTTC
V: TRBV5-6
D: -
size: -
J: TRBJ2-7

CDR3: CASSELGWSSYNEQFF
DNA: TGTGCCAGCAGTGAACTTGGTTGGAGCTCCTACAATGAGCAGTTCTTC
V: TRBV6-1
D: -
size: -
J: TRBJ2-1